These 7 T cell receptor beta chains came from one sample sequenced in a study of blood T cell repertoires in COVID-19. Sequencing was performed with immunoSEQ multiplex PCR; in TCRdb, only in-frame clones are kept and a portion is missing. Of approximately 210,000 clones in the sample, just under 85% are singletons; the top ten hold approximately 8%. The sequenced sample consisted of peripheral blood. These receptors originate from a woman in her fifties or sixties with active or convalescent COVID-19.

This clone was observed at least ten times. This sample also contains other DNA sequences that code for the same CDR3. J is TRBJ1-2 and V is TRBV18; unclear D gene. The CDR3 sequence is 12 residues long. CDR1 is KGHSH, CDR2 LQKENI, per germline. Trimming removed 3 bases at V and 8 bases at J, with 10 bases between. Here the CDR3 DNA reads TGTGCCAGCTCACCCGAGACTAAAGGCTACACCTTC. Translated: CASSPETKGYTF.

The genes are TRBV7-2 and TRBJ2-1; TRBD1 matches at 9 bases. V lost 4 bases to trimming and J lost 0 bases; unmatched junction nucleotides: 1. Germline V gene sequence: CDR1 SGHTA, CDR2 FQGNSA. This CDR3 has 15 amino acids. The CDR3 spells CASSWGQGSYNEQFF. CDR3 coding DNA: TGTGCCAGCAGCTGGGGACAGGGCTCCTACAATGAGCAGTTCTTC.

The chain has TRBV6-1 and TRBJ2-7; TRBD1 matches at 9 bases. This CDR3 comprises 16 residues. Looked up from germline, CDR1 is MNHNS and CDR2 is SASEGT. Losses at the gene ends were 0 bases for V and 1 base for J; bases not matched to a gene: 4. The CDR3 region has the DNA TGTGCCAGCAGTGAAGCGTCCGGGACAGGGTCCTACGAGCAGTACGTC. Its protein product is CASSEASGTGSYEQYV.

Notes on this clone: The same CDR3 is also encoded by other DNA sequences in this sample. This chain links TRBV29-1 with TRBJ1-5, with 7 bases that match TRBD1. The CDR3 spans 13 residues. The trim removed 4 bases at V and 3 bases at J, leaving 3 bases unmatched. Looked up from germline, CDR1 is SQVTM and CDR2 is ANQGSEA. Written as DNA, the CDR3 is TGCAGCGTTGGGACAGGCTACAATCAGCCCCAGCATTTT. This encodes CSVGTGYNQPQHF.

This clone was detected only a few times. The chain is built from TRBV10-3 and TRBJ1-1; 7 nucleotides align to TRBD1. V trimming: 6 bases; J trimming: 1 base; junction bases outside the gene matches: 2. Per the germline V gene, CDR1 is ENHRY and CDR2 is SYGVKD. The CDR3 is made up of 13 amino acids. The DNA of the CDR3 is TGTGCCATCAGCCGGACAGGGAACACTGAAGCTTTCTTT. Protein: CAISRTGNTEAFF.

This chain links TRBV5-5 with TRBJ2-3; unclear D gene. The V end lost 2 bases, the J end lost 8 bases, and 9 bases lay between the germline ends. This CDR3 is built from 12 residues. Germline V lookup: CDR1 SGHKS, CDR2 YYEKEE (reference sequence). The DNA of the CDR3 is TGTGCCAGCAGCTTCCCCCCTCGTACGCAGTATTTT. The encoded protein is CASSFPPRTQYF.

Details on this clone: The junction departs from the called germline gene at one end, perhaps through a read error. This rearrangement joins TRBV11-2 to TRBJ2-4, with 14 positions matching TRBD2. The length of the CDR3 is 13 residues. CDR1 SGHAT and CDR2 FQNNGV come from the germline V gene. CDR3 DNA sequence: TGTGCCAGCAGCCCCCGGACTAGCGGGGGGTTGGACTTC. Its protein product is CASSPRTSGGLDF. The full variable domain, in which reference TRBV11-2 and TRBJ2-4 provide the parts outside the CDR3, is EAGVAQSPRYKIIEKRQSVAFWCNPISGHATLYWYQQILGQGPKLLIQFQNNGVVDDSQLPKDRFSAERLKGVDSTLKIQPAKLEDSAVYLCASSPRTSGGLDFGAGTRLSVL.